The 25 T cell receptor beta chains below all came from one sample that was sequenced in a study of metastatic and nonmetastatic thyroid tumors. No treatment of any kind had been given to any patient before thyroid surgery. TCRdb reassembled clones from the PCR reads with MiXCR. The table includes 45,000 or so clones, 3.5% to 5% detected once. Sequencing was done on a sample of blood. The receptor set was obtained from a female donor with papillary thyroid cancer or a benign thyroid nodule (not recorded which). Some clones in this sample may be carry-over from other donors' samples.

The chain uses TRBV28 and TRBJ1-6; unclear D gene. Trimming took 4 bases from V and 9 from J, leaving 13 bases between them. The length of the CDR3 is 14 residues. CDR1 and CDR2 from the germline V gene are MDHEN and SYDVKM. CDR3 in amino acids: CASSSGVVGSPLHF. CDR3 coding DNA: TGTGCCAGCAGTTCTGGAGTAGTAGGTTCACCCCTCCACTTT.

This chain joins TRBV6-1 and TRBJ1-3, with TRBD1 identical over 7 bases. The length of the CDR3 is 14 residues. Trimming cost V 0 bases and J 8 bases; bases outside gene matches: 4. CDR1 MNHNS and CDR2 SASEGT come from the germline V gene. This chain's CDR3 is CASSEASQGDTIYF. CDR3 coding DNA: TGTGCCAGCAGTGAAGCGAGCCAGGGGGACACCATATATTTT.

This clone was counted many times. This chain connects TRBV2 to TRBJ2-7; D may be TRBD1 (6 bases). The CDR3 sequence is 12 residues long. Trimming took off 7 bases at V and 3 bases at J, with 10 bases between the two ends. Germline V gene data show CDR1 as SNHLY and CDR2 as FYNNEI. The CDR3 spells CASNPTGYEQYF. The CDR3 DNA reads TGTGCCAGCAACCCGACAGGCTACGAGCAGTACTTC.

Only a few counts were recorded for this clone. The chain has TRBV4-1 and TRBJ2-7; 11 bases agree with TRBD2. Per the germline V gene, CDR1 is MGHRA and CDR2 is YSYEKL. There are 17 residues in the CDR3. V was clipped by 4 bases and J by 3 bases; unmatched bases: 11. The DNA for the CDR3 is TGCGCCAGCAGCCCTGGGCTAGCGGGAGGAAGGAACTACGAGCAGTACTTC. Its translation: CASSPGLAGGRNYEQYF.

This clone was detected a few times. This sequence joins TRBV30 and TRBJ1-2; 7 bases fit TRBD1. This CDR3 comprises 13 residues. The trim removed 5 bases at V and 6 bases at J, leaving 9 bases unmatched. Germline values: CDR1 GTSNPN, CDR2 SVGIG (reference sequence). In DNA form, the CDR3 reads TGTGCCTGGCGACACCAGGGGGGACATGGCTACACCTTC. Its translation is CAWRHQGGHGYTF.

This clone came up a few times. The junction differs from germline at one of its ends, possibly a read error. The same CDR3 arises from other DNA sequences in this sample as well. This rearrangement joins TRBV10-3 to TRBJ1-3, with D possibly matching TRBD1 (5 bases). Germline V lookup: CDR1 ENHRY, CDR2 SYGVKD. There are 21 residues in the CDR3. CDR3 loop: CVISPPTEHLTDSRSGNTIYF. Here the CDR3 DNA reads TGTGTCATCAGTCCACCAACGGAGCATCTCACCGACAGCAGGTCTGGAAACACAATATATTTT.

At least ten counts were recorded for this clone. CDR3 nucleotides: TGTGCCAGCGTCAGCTCTTCATCCTACGAGCAGTACTTC. Amino acids: CASVSSSSYEQYF. The chain has TRBV6-1 and TRBJ2-7, with D unresolved. Germline-derived CDR1 and CDR2 are MNHNS and SASEGT. The V end was cut by 8 bases, the J end by 1 base, with 12 bases between. CDR3 length: 13 amino acids.

V and J are TRBV29-1 and TRBJ2-3, with D perhaps TRBD1 or TRBD2 (7 bases each). Germline CDR1 and CDR2: SQVTM and ANQGSEA. Trimming removed 6 bases at V and 0 bases at J, with 13 bases between. CDR3 length equals 14 residues. CDR3 sequence: CSVAGGVSTDTQYF. CDR3 nucleotides: TGCAGCGTCGCAGGGGGGGTTAGCACAGATACGCAGTATTTT.

This clone was observed at least ten times. The rearrangement uses TRBV2 and TRBJ2-1; 13 positions match TRBD2. The CDR3 sequence is 16 residues long. The V segment lost 8 bases and the J segment 1 base; nucleotides outside the gene matches: 5. CDR1 and CDR2 from the germline V gene are SNHLY and FYNNEI. The chain's CDR3 is CASPGLAGRSYNEQFF. The CDR3 nucleotides read TGTGCCAGCCCGGGACTAGCGGGAAGATCCTACAATGAGCAGTTCTTC.

This clone was seen ten or more times. The chain has TRBV6-1 and TRBJ1-3; D remains ambiguous. With 5 bases removed from V and 0 bases from J, the gap between germline ends came to 8 bases. Germline CDR1 is MNHNS and CDR2 is SASEGT. CDR3 length equals 14 residues. CDR3 coding DNA: TGTGCCAGCAGTCCCATTGCCTCTGGAAACACCATATATTTT. It is translated as CASSPIASGNTIYF.

Only a few counts were recorded for this clone. The sample carries other DNA sequences with the same CDR3. The V and J genes are TRBV7-9 and TRBJ2-1; possible D gene TRBD2, 5 bases. CDR3 length equals 15 residues. The V gene's germline CDR1 is SEHNR and CDR2 FQNEAQ (reference sequence). Trimming left V 3 bases short and J 7 bases short, with 16 bases between. CDR3: CASSFPRERGNEQFF. CDR3 in DNA: TGTGCCAGCAGCTTCCCTCGTGAGAGAGGGAATGAGCAGTTCTTC.

This clone was recorded at least ten times. The rearrangement joins TRBV9 to TRBJ2-6, with no clear D. There are 13 residues in the CDR3. Trimming left V 0 bases short and J 3 bases short, with 1 base between. Per germline, CDR1 SGDLS and CDR2 YYNGEE. CDR3 coding DNA: TGTGCCAGCAGCGTAGGTGGGGCCAACGTCCTGACTTTC. It specifies CASSVGGANVLTF.

This clone was picked up many times. The chain has TRBV9 and TRBJ2-3; TRBD2 matches 13 bases. CDR1 is SGDLS, CDR2 YYNGEE, per germline. The CDR3 runs 16 residues. Unmatched junction bases numbered 4, after V lost 0 bases and J lost 6 bases. The CDR3 is CASSVGTSGRYDTQYF. CDR3 bases: TGTGCCAGCAGCGTAGGGACTAGCGGGAGATACGATACGCAGTATTTT.

This clone showed up many times. The chain joins TRBV20-1 to TRBJ1-1; no clear D. CDR3 length: 13 residues. Germline-derived CDR1 and CDR2 are DFQATT and SNEGSKA (reference sequence). V lost 4 bases to trimming and J lost 6 bases, with 15 bases between them. The CDR3 is CSATIPSYAEAFF. The CDR3 DNA reads TGCAGTGCTACGATTCCGAGCTACGCTGAAGCTTTCTTT.

This clone was seen a handful of times. This clone may be a read error of a much larger clone one base away. The chain links TRBV15 to TRBJ1-1; TRBD1 is a possible D gene (6 bases). CDR1 LNHNV and CDR2 YYDKDF come from the germline V gene (reference sequence). The CDR3 extends over 11 amino acids. In DNA, the CDR3 is TGTTCCACGAGAGGGGGAACTGAAGCTTTCTTT. It is translated as CSTRGGTEAFF.

In this sample, this clone turned up a few times. One end of the junction varies from germline; a read error may be responsible. V is TRBV6-5 and J is TRBJ2-2, with D perhaps TRBD1 (5 bases). Germline CDR1 is MNHEY and CDR2 is SVGAGI. The CDR3 is 15 residues long. The CDR3 DNA follows: TGTGCCAGCACTTACGGCAGGGTTGACAACGGAGAGCTGTTTTTT. Translated, it gives CASTYGRVDNGELFF.

At least ten counts were recorded for this clone. This chain joins TRBV29-1 and TRBJ2-4, with TRBD2 identical over 7 bases. There are 14 residues in the CDR3. Germline V lookup: CDR1 SQVTM, CDR2 ANQGSEA. V dropped 5 bases and J dropped 3; count of bases not matched to a gene: 7. CDR3 amino acids: CSVSGGSIKNIQYF. The CDR3 coding sequence is TGCAGCGTTTCTGGCGGGAGTATCAAAAACATTCAGTACTTC.

Many counts were recorded for this clone. The V gene is TRBV5-1, the J gene TRBJ1-1, with 7 bases lining up with TRBD1. The V segment lost 5 bases and the J segment 4 bases; nucleotides outside the gene matches: 11. Looked up from germline, CDR1 is SGHRS and CDR2 is YFSETQ. CDR3 size: 15 residues. CDR3 bases: TGCGCCAGCAGGAGAACGACAGGGTCGTCCACTGAAGCTTTCTTT. Translating gives CASRRTTGSSTEAFF.

This clone was seen repeatedly, ten times or more. A much larger clone differs from this one at a single base, so this may be a read error. The DNA for the CDR3 is TGTGCCAGCGCCGGGGACCGGGTCTCTGGAAACACCATGTATTTT. Translating gives CASAGDRVSGNTMYF. The gene calls are TRBV2 and TRBJ1-3, with D tentatively TRBD1 (5 bases). There are 15 residues in the CDR3. Germline V gene lookup returns CDR1 SNHLY and CDR2 FYNNEI.

The chain carries TRBV4-1 and TRBJ2-2, with a weak D call TRBD2 (6 bases). CDR1 and CDR2 from the germline V gene are MGHRA and YSYEKL. V was cut by 7 bases and J by 6 bases, with 21 bases left in between. The CDR3 is 16 amino acids. The DNA of the CDR3 is TGCGCCAGCACCACCGGCGGTTGGGGCGGGGCCGGGGAGCTGTTTTTT. Protein: CASTTGGWGGAGELFF.

This clone was seen repeatedly, ten times or more. This chain uses TRBV4-1 with TRBJ2-4, with 7 bases identical to TRBD2. The CDR3 spans 16 residues. After removal of 0 bases from V and 1 base from J, the junction contained 3 bases not matched to a gene. Germline lookup yields CDR1 MGHRA and CDR2 YSYEKL. For the CDR3, the DNA is TGCGCCAGCAGCCAAGAGATCGGGAGGGCCAAAAACATTCAGTACTTC. It encodes CASSQEIGRAKNIQYF.

In the case of this clone: One end of the junction is discordant with germline, which a read error may explain. V gene TRBV6-1 combines with J gene TRBJ1-1, with D tentatively TRBD1 (6 bases). The CDR3 is 14 amino acids. The germline gives CDR1 MNHNS, CDR2 SASEGT. The CDR3 is CASSPRRMQGKDLF. CDR3 bases: TGTGCCAGTAGTCCCCGTCGAATGCAGGGGAAAGATTTATTT.

Within the sample, this clone is medium-sized. The chain is built from TRBV5-1 and TRBJ2-3; the match to TRBD2 covers 12 bases. CDR1 is SGHRS and CDR2 is YFSETQ in the germline V gene. The V gene end was trimmed by 4 bases and the J gene end by 3 bases; junction bases not matched to a gene: 0. The CDR3 spans 14 residues. The CDR3 bases are TGCGCCAGCAGCGGGACTAGCGGGACAGATACGCAGTATTTT. Translation gives CASSGTSGTDTQYF. Using reference TRBV5-1 and TRBJ2-3 for the parts outside the CDR3, the full variable domain is KAGVTQTPRYLIKTRGQQVTLSCSPISGHRSVSWYQQTPGQGLQFLFEYFSETQRNKGNFPGRFSGRQFSNSRSEMNVSTLELGDSALYLCASSGTSGTDTQYFGPGTRLTVL.

On this clone itself: The sample carries other DNA sequences with the same CDR3. The J gene is TRBJ2-1, the V gene TRBV18; D is ambiguous. The germline gives CDR1 KGHSH, CDR2 LQKENI. The CDR3 runs 16 residues. The V end lost 1 base, the J end lost 10 bases, and 20 bases lay between the germline ends. The CDR3, as DNA: TGTGCCAGCTCACCACAACGTGTACCCTACGTGCGGGAGCAGTTCTTC. It is translated as CASSPQRVPYVREQFF.

As regards this clone: A read error is possible here, since a much larger clone lies one base away. This chain links TRBV29-1 with TRBJ2-3; weak D call: TRBD2 (6 bases). This CDR3 has 14 residues. Germline assignment: CDR1 SQVTM and CDR2 ANQGSEA. CDR3 protein: CIVEAWRGTDTQYF. The CDR3 DNA is TGCATCGTTGAAGCTTGGAGGGGCACAGATACGCAGTATTTT.